One and the same sample provided the 18 T cell receptor beta chains below, sequenced in a study of cytomegalovirus exposure and HLA in healthy donors. Primers: 60 Vbeta forward and 13 Jbeta reverse. Measured with immunoSEQ multiplex PCR; TCRdb has only the in-frame clones, and not every one. The table includes about 160,000 clones, 70% to 80% detected once. Input material: PBMCs. Receptor source: a male donor in good health and CMV-seronegative.

The chain uses TRBV28 and TRBJ1-1; tentatively, D is TRBD1 (6 bases). Trimming left V 7 bases short and J 3 bases short, with 15 bases between. Germline values: CDR1 MDHEN, CDR2 SYDVKM. The CDR3 runs to 14 residues. The CDR3 reads CASTSAGADTEAFF. The CDR3 DNA reads TGTGCCAGCACCTCCGCGGGGGCGGACACTGAAGCTTTCTTT.

This chain joins TRBV29-1 and TRBJ1-2; D not resolved. Trimming left V 0 bases short and J 4 bases short, with 12 bases between. This CDR3 contains 14 residues. Germline CDR1 is SQVTM and CDR2 is ANQGSEA. CDR3 loop: CSVEDRLGGYGYTF. In DNA, the CDR3 is TGCAGCGTTGAAGATCGTTTAGGAGGCTATGGCTACACCTTC.

V usage is TRBV28 and J usage is TRBJ1-2, with D uncertain. With 5 bases removed from V and 7 bases from J, the gap between germline ends came to 14 bases. Germline V lookup: CDR1 MDHEN, CDR2 SYDVKM. The CDR3 has 13 amino acids. This CDR3 is CASSPKFSFGYTF. CDR3 DNA sequence: TGTGCCAGCAGTCCTAAATTTTCGTTTGGCTACACCTTC.

This rearrangement joins TRBV9 to TRBJ2-5, with TRBD2 matching 8 bases. Germline CDR1 SGDLS, CDR2 YYNGEE. The CDR3 covers 14 residues. J gave up 5 bases and V 4 bases, and 7 bases lay outside the gene matches. CDR3 residues: CASSRGGLVETQYF. The CDR3 DNA reads TGTGCCAGCAGCCGGGGGGGGTTGGTGGAGACCCAGTACTTC.

This chain joins TRBV6-5 and TRBJ1-2, with 9 bases fitting TRBD1. Germline CDR1 reads MNHEY; CDR2 reads SVGAGI. The CDR3 covers 15 residues. The trim removed 6 bases at V and 1 base at J, leaving 6 bases unmatched. The DNA for the CDR3 is TGTGCCAGCAGCCCGGGACAGGGAGTTAACTATGGCTACACCTTC. Translating gives CASSPGQGVNYGYTF.

The chain recombines TRBV15 with TRBJ1-4, with 7 bases fitting TRBD1. V was pared by 0 bases and J by 7 bases, with 14 bases of the junction left unmatched. CDR1 LNHNV and CDR2 YYDKDF come from the germline V gene (reference sequence). This CDR3 spans 18 amino acids. The CDR3 here is CATSRERGRVSGGEKLFF. CDR3 sequence (DNA): TGTGCCACCAGCAGAGAAAGGGGGCGTGTGAGCGGCGGTGAAAAACTGTTTTTT.

The V and J genes are TRBV2 and TRBJ1-5, with TRBD1 matching over 7 bases. Germline CDR1 SNHLY, CDR2 FYNNEI. This CDR3 contains 14 residues. V lost 7 bases, J lost 1 base, and 4 bases stayed unmatched. The CDR3 is CASNPQGSNQPQHF. For the CDR3, the DNA is TGTGCCAGCAATCCACAGGGGAGCAATCAGCCCCAGCATTTT.

This clone was seen just once. V usage is TRBV15 and J usage is TRBJ1-1; 7 bases are shared with TRBD1. CDR1 is LNHNV and CDR2 is YYDKDF in the germline V gene (reference sequence). V lost 5 bases, J lost 1 base, and 7 bases stayed unmatched. CDR3 length: 15 residues. Here the CDR3 reads CATSAGGWGNTEAFF. CDR3 in DNA: TGTGCCACCAGCGCAGGGGGATGGGGGAACACTGAAGCTTTCTTT.

This sequence joins TRBV2 and TRBJ2-5; a weak D match, TRBD2 (7 bases). The CDR3 is made up of 13 amino acids. The germline CDR1 and CDR2 sequences are SNHLY and FYNNEI. The V and J ends lost 8 bases and 3 bases respectively, with 13 bases between them. This chain's CDR3 is CASSRGGEETQYF. The CDR3 region has the DNA TGTGCCAGCTCGAGAGGGGGGGAAGAGACCCAGTACTTC.

This clone was counted once. The chain combines TRBV15 with TRBJ2-3; no clear D. The CDR3 totals 14 residues. V lost 3 bases and J lost 6, with 13 bases in between. CDR1 and CDR2 from the germline V gene are LNHNV and YYDKDF (reference sequence). The CDR3 loop reads CATSSIDHSDTQYF. The CDR3 DNA reads TGTGCCACCAGCAGTATTGATCACAGTGATACGCAGTATTTT.

The V and J genes are TRBV6-1 and TRBJ2-7, with TRBD2 matching over 7 bases. This CDR3 is 14 amino acids long. V gave up 6 bases and J gave up 3 bases; unmatched junction bases: 8. CDR1 is MNHNS, CDR2 SASEGT, per germline. The CDR3 reads CASSLWGGDYEQYF. In nucleotides, the CDR3 is TGTGCCAGCAGCCTCTGGGGGGGGGACTACGAGCAGTACTTC.

The rearrangement joins TRBV6-1 to TRBJ2-2, with 7 bases aligning to TRBD2. The ends lost 6 bases at V and 0 bases at J; junction bases unmatched: 4. This CDR3 region has 15 residues. CDR1 and CDR2 (germline): MNHNS, SASEGT. The CDR3 is CASRPRGANTGELFF. In nucleotides, the CDR3 is TGTGCCAGCAGACCCCGGGGGGCGAACACCGGGGAGCTGTTTTTT.

This CDR3 reads CASSPPRAGYGYTF. The CDR3 nucleotides read TGTGCCAGCAGCCCCCCTCGGGCGGGGTATGGCTACACCTTC. The chain has TRBV7-2 and TRBJ1-2; D gene ambiguous. CDR1 and CDR2 from the germline V gene are SGHTA and FQGNSA. CDR3 size: 14 residues. Deletions cut 5 bases from V and 5 bases from J, with 15 bases between. Combining the CDR3 with reference TRBV7-2 and TRBJ1-2 gives the whole variable domain GAGVSQSPSNKVTEKGKDVELRCDPISGHTALYWYRQSLGQGLEFLIYFQGNSAPDKSGLPSDRFSAERTGGSVSTLTIQRTQQEDSAVYLCASSPPRAGYGYTFGSGTRLTVV.

The gene calls are TRBV2 and TRBJ2-2; no firm D call. Trimming took off 7 bases at V and 3 bases at J, with 12 bases between the two ends. Germline V gives CDR1 SNHLY, CDR2 FYNNEI. This CDR3 region has 14 residues. The CDR3, as DNA: TGTGCCAGCACCCTTATAGCCTACACCGGGGAGCTGTTTTTT. Translated: CASTLIAYTGELFF.

V is TRBV5-6 and J is TRBJ2-1, with 7 bases aligning to TRBD2. The CDR3 spans 13 residues. Per the germline V gene, CDR1 is SGHDT and CDR2 is YYEEEE. The V gene end was trimmed by 7 bases and the J gene end by 4 bases; junction bases not matched to a gene: 5. The CDR3 coding sequence is TGTGCCAGCGTGCGGGGGAAATACAATGAGCAGTTCTTC. This codes for CASVRGKYNEQFF.

This clone has only one observation. The chain employs TRBV2 and TRBJ1-1; D possibly corresponds to TRBD1 (5 bases). This CDR3 comprises 15 residues. Germline-derived CDR1 and CDR2 are SNHLY and FYNNEI. V was shortened by 2 bases and J by 1 base, with 11 bases between the two germline ends. CDR3 protein: CASSEQGPPNTEAFF. In DNA, the CDR3 is TGTGCCAGCAGTGAACAGGGCCCACCGAACACTGAAGCTTTCTTT.

The V and J genes are TRBV7-2 and TRBJ2-7, with TRBD2 as a possible D gene (7 bases). The CDR3 spans 13 residues. Germline CDR1 reads SGHTA; CDR2 reads FQGNSA. V shed 5 bases and J shed 6 bases, with 14 bases lying between them. The CDR3 loop reads CASSLWEGGEQYF. The CDR3 nucleotides read TGTGCCAGCAGCCTTTGGGAGGGGGGCGAGCAGTACTTC.

This clone was seen a handful of times. The chain has TRBV7-8 and TRBJ2-6; TRBD2 agrees at 7 bases. In germline, CDR1 is SGHVS, CDR2 FQNEAQ. The CDR3 has 18 residues. Losses at the gene ends were 2 bases for V and 0 bases for J; bases not matched to a gene: 7. CDR3 nucleotides: TGTGCCAGCAGCTTAATCGGACTAGATCTCTCTGGGGCCAACGTCCTGACTTTC. It specifies CASSLIGLDLSGANVLTF. Based on the CDR3 plus reference TRBV7-8 and TRBJ2-6, the full variable domain is GAGVSQSPRYKVAKRGQDVALRCDPISGHVSLFWYQQALGQGPEFLTYFQNEAQLDKSGLPSDRFFAERPEGSVSTLKIQRTQQEDSAVYLCASSLIGLDLSGANVLTFGAGSRLTVL.